The TCR beta chain described here comes from a study of cytomegalovirus exposure and HLA in healthy donors. Overall study: The early release's HLA-typed donors yielded 65 million to 85 million unique TCRs. Points from the study as a whole: With DRB1 most and HLA-C fewest, TCR association rates differed between HLA loci in a later analysis. Sequencing likely produced, as an artifact, a cluster of highly shared sequence variants.

Trimming took 2 bases from V and 10 from J; bases not matched to a gene: 8. The CDR3 has 15 amino acids. Germline CDR1 reads SGHRS; CDR2 reads YFSETQ. The PCR made use of 60 Vbeta and 13 Jbeta primers. The assay was immunoSEQ multiplex PCR, and TCRdb's table has in-frame clones only and misses some. The repertoire consists of about 170,000 clones, with about four fifths occurring once and the leading ten covering 4.9%. Comments on this clone: Its antigen is unidentified.

The V and J genes are TRBV5-1 and TRBJ1-6; the match to TRBD1 covers 8 bases. The clonotype comes from a woman under 30 in good health and CMV-seropositive. The sequenced sample consisted of PBMCs. CDR3 amino acids: CASSFGQGNASPLHF. The CDR3 DNA sequence: TGCGCCAGCAGCTTCGGACAGGGTAATGCGTCACCCCTCCACTTT.